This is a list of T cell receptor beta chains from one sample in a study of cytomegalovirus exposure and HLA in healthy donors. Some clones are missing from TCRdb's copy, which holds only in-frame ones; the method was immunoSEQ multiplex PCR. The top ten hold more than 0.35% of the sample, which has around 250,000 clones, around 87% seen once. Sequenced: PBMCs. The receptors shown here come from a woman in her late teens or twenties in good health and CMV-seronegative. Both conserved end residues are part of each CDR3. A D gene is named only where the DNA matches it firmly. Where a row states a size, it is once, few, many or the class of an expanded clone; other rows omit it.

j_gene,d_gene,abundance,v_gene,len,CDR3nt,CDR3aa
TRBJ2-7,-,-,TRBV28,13,TGTGCCAGCAGTATGGACAGCTCCTACGAGCAGTACTTC,CASSMDSSYEQYF
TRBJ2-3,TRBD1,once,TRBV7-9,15,TGTGCCAGCAGCGCCAACAGGGGGCAGGCAGATACGCAGTATTTT,CASSANRGQADTQYF
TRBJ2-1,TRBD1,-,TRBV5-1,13,TGCGCCAGCAAGGGACAGGGTGGCAATGAGCAGTTCTTC,CASKGQGGNEQFF
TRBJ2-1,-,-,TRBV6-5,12,TGTGCCAGCAAAAACAGGCGCAATGAGCAGTTCTTC,CASKNRRNEQFF
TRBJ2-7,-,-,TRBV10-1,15,TGCGCCAGCAGTGAGTCCAAAGGGGGGGCCTACGAGCAGTACTTC,CASSESKGGAYEQYF
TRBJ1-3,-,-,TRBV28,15,TGTGCCAGCAGTTTAATCACAGGGTATGGAAACACCATATATTTT,CASSLITGYGNTIYF
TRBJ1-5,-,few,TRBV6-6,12,TGTGCCAGCAGTTACAGTGGCCAGCCCCAGCATTTT,CASSYSGQPQHF
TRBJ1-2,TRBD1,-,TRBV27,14,TGTGCCAGCAGTTTCAAGGACAGGGGCTATAGCTACACCTTC,CASSFKDRGYSYTF
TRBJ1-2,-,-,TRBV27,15,TGTGCCAGCAGTTTAAAGGGGGAAGATAACTATGGCTACACCTTC,CASSLKGEDNYGYTF
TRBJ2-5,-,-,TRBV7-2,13,TGTGCCAGCAGCTTAGCTAGTCGAGAGACCCAGTACTTC,CASSLASRETQYF
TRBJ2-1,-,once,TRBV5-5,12,TGTGCCAGCAGCCATCAGTACAATGAGCAGTTCTTC,CASSHQYNEQFF
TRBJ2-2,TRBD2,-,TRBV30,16,TGTGCCTGGATCCGGGGCCCTAGCGGGAACACCGGGGAGCTGTTTTTT,CAWIRGPSGNTGELFF
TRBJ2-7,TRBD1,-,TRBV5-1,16,TGCGCCAGCAGCTTGGAGCCGGGACAGGGGCTTTACGAGCAGTACTTC,CASSLEPGQGLYEQYF
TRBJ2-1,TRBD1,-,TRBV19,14,TGTGCCAGTAGTCCCGGGACAGACTACAATGAGCAGTTCTTC,CASSPGTDYNEQFF
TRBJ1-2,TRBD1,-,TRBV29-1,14,TGCAGCGCCGGACCGGGACAGGAGGACTATGGCTACACCTTC,CSAGPGQEDYGYTF
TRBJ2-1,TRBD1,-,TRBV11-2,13,TGTGCCAGCAGCTTAGTGGGGCCAGGGGGCCTGTTCTTC,CASSLVGPGGLFF
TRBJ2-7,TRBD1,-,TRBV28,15,TGTGCCAGCAGTTTGCAGGGACAGGGCTCCTACGAGCAGTACTTC,CASSLQGQGSYEQYF
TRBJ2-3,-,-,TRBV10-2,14,TGCGCCAGCAGTTTTGGCGGGGTCACAGATACGCAGTATTTT,CASSFGGVTDTQYF
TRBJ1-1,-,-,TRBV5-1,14,TGCGCCAGCAGCCCCCGGGGACAGAACACTGAAGCTTTCTTT,CASSPRGQNTEAFF
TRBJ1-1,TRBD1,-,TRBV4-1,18,TGCGCCAGCAGCCAACCCCGGACAGGGGACATTTTGAACACTGAAGCTTTCTTT,CASSQPRTGDILNTEAFF
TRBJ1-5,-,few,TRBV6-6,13,TGTGCCAGCAGTTACTCCAGGAATCAGCCCCAGCATTTT,CASSYSRNQPQHF
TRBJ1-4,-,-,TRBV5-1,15,TGCGCCAGCAGCTCCACGGGGAGGGCTAATGAAAAACTGTTTTTT,CASSSTGRANEKLFF
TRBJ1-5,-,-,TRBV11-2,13,TGTGCCAGCAGCTTAAACAGTAATCAGCCCCAGCATTTT,CASSLNSNQPQHF
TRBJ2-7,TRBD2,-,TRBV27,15,TGTGCCAGCAGTTTACCGACTAGCGGGGGGGCCGAGCAGTACTTC,CASSLPTSGGAEQYF
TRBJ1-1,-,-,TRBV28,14,TGTGCCAGCAGTCCTCAGAAGGAGTTAGCTGAAGCTTTCTTT,CASSPQKELAEAFF
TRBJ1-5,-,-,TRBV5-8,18,TGTGCCAGCAGCCCTGACCCCCCCTTTAGACAGAACAATCAGCCCCAGCATTTT,CASSPDPPFRQNNQPQHF
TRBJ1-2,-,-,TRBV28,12,TGTGCCAGCAGTCCGGACACCTATGGCTACACCTTC,CASSPDTYGYTF
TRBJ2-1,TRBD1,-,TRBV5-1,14,TGCGCCAGCAGCGGGGGACAGGGGTACAATGAGCAGTTCTTC,CASSGGQGYNEQFF
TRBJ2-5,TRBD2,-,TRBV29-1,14,TGCAGCGTTGGAGCTAGCGGGAGCAAAGAGACCCAGTACTTC,CSVGASGSKETQYF
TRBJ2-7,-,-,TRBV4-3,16,TGCGCCAGCAGCCAAGATAAACCGGGGGGCGCCTACGAGCAGTACTTC,CASSQDKPGGAYEQYF
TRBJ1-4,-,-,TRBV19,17,TGTGCCAGTAGTATACCCCTCGCAAGAAGCAAGAATGAAAAACTGTTTTTT,CASSIPLARSKNEKLFF
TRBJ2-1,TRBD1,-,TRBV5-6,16,TGTGCCAGCAGCTCCCTCCGACAGGGTAGGACCAATGAGCAGTTCTTC,CASSSLRQGRTNEQFF
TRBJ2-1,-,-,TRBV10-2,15,TGCGCCAGCAGTGAGTCTGAAGCCAGAGGCAATGAGCAGTTCTTC,CASSESEARGNEQFF
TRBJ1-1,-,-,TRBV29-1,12,TGCAGCGGTCAGGAGGGCCCCGGTGGGGCTTTCTTT,CSGQEGPGGAFF
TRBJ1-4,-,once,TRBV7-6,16,TGTGCCAGCAGCTTAGCAAGGGAGGGCCTTAATGAAAAACTGTTTTTT,CASSLAREGLNEKLFF
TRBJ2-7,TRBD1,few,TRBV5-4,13,TGTGCCAGCAGCTTATACAGGGGGCATCAGCAGTACTTC,CASSLYRGHQQYF
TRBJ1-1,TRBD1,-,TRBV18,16,TGTGCCAGCTCAGCAACGCGGGGGACAGGGTACACTGAAGCTTTCTTT,CASSATRGTGYTEAFF
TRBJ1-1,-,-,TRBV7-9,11,TGTGCCAGCAGTTCTGCAGGGCTGGCTTTCTTT,CASSSAGLAFF
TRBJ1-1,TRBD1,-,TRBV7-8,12,TGTGCCAGCAGCTTAGACAGGGGGCATGCTTTCTTT,CASSLDRGHAFF
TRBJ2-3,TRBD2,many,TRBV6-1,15,TGTGCCAGCAGCCGACTAGCGGGGAGCACAGATACGCAGTATTTT,CASSRLAGSTDTQYF